Each of the 24 T cell receptor beta chains below was sequenced from the same sample in a study of beta chain features in type 1 diabetes. Every isolated RNA sample was fully reverse transcribed, so sequencing captured expressed TCRB transcripts. Profiling relied on immunoSEQ multiplex PCR, and the TCRdb table lists in-frame clones only, not all of them. This sample has about 250,000 clones, with approximately 10% found just once. No antigen is known for these receptors. Study-wide points: All four CD4+ subsets from Type 1 diabetes patients carried moderately but significantly shorter TCRB CDR3s.

The sequencing sample was made of naive CD4+ T cells from blood. The receptors stem from a man aged 30-40 years with type 1 diabetes.

This sequence joins TRBV5-6 and TRBJ2-5; 7 nucleotides align to TRBD1. The V gene end was trimmed by 3 bases and the J gene end by 5 bases; junction bases not matched to a gene: 4. CDR3 size: 13 residues. Per germline, CDR1 SGHDT and CDR2 YYEEEE. The CDR3 sequence is CASSSRGRETQYF. CDR3 DNA: TGTGCCAGCAGCTCAAGGGGGCGGGAGACCCAGTACTTC. Drawing the rest from reference TRBV5-6 and TRBJ2-5, the complete variable domain is DAGVTQSPTHLIKTRGQQVTLRCSPKSGHDTVSWYQQALGQGPQFIFQYYEEEERQRGNFPDRFSGHQFPNYSSELNVNALLLGDSALYLCASSSRGRETQYFGPGTRLLVL.

The table lists this clone with a few counts. This chain connects TRBV5-1 to TRBJ1-1, with TRBD1 matching over 9 bases. In germline, CDR1 is SGHRS, CDR2 YFSETQ. With 4 bases clipped from V and 5 bases from J, the junction kept 6 bases outside the gene matches. There are 14 residues in the CDR3. The CDR3 region has the DNA TGCGCCAGCAGCATCGGACAGGGGTGGACTGAAGCTTTCTTT. Translating gives CASSIGQGWTEAFF.

This clone was observed a handful of times. The V gene is TRBV6-5, the J gene TRBJ2-7; no clear D gene. CDR3 length: 14 residues. V gave up 6 bases and J gave up 0 bases, with 12 bases separating them. Germline V gene sequence: CDR1 MNHEY, CDR2 SVGAGI. CDR3 DNA: TGTGCCAGCAGACAATCTGGGCTCTCCTACGAGCAGTACTTC. This sequence encodes CASRQSGLSYEQYF.

The chain joins TRBV18 to TRBJ2-7; 8 bases fit TRBD1. Trimming at V came to 5 bases and at J to 3 bases, leaving 9 bases not matched to a gene. The CDR3 has 15 amino acids. Germline-derived CDR1 and CDR2 are KGHSH and LQKENI. The CDR3 here is CASSENRGFNYEQYF. In DNA form, the CDR3 reads TGTGCCAGCTCAGAGAACAGGGGGTTTAACTACGAGCAGTACTTC.

The chain has TRBV9 and TRBJ1-5; 8 bases fit TRBD1. This CDR3 is built from 15 residues. Germline V gene sequence: CDR1 SGDLS, CDR2 YYNGEE. V lost 0 bases and J lost 6; bases outside the gene matches: 5. The CDR3 region has the DNA TGTGCCAGCAGCGTAGGAGCAGGGGGCAGTCAGCCCCAGCATTTT. Amino acids: CASSVGAGGSQPQHF.

This chain joins TRBV2 and TRBJ2-4; TRBD2 aligns across 9 bases. V was clipped by 5 bases and J by 6 bases; unmatched bases: 2. This CDR3 is 13 amino acids long. CDR1 is SNHLY and CDR2 is FYNNEI in the germline V gene. CDR3 protein: CASSPGLANIQYF. The CDR3 DNA follows: TGTGCCAGCAGTCCGGGACTAGCAAACATTCAGTACTTC.

The rearrangement uses TRBV28 and TRBJ2-3; possible D gene TRBD1, 5 bases. CDR1 and CDR2 from the germline V gene are MDHEN and SYDVKM. The CDR3 is 17 amino acids. The V gene lost 4 bases and the J gene lost 0 bases, with 17 bases spanning the gap. The CDR3 sequence is CASSSSPGRVSTDTQYF. In nucleotides, the CDR3 is TGTGCCAGCAGTTCATCCCCCGGCAGGGTTAGCACAGATACGCAGTATTTT.

The chain recombines TRBV4-3 with TRBJ2-6; weak D call: TRBD2 (5 bases). The CDR3 consists of 18 residues. Germline V gene data show CDR1 as LGHNA and CDR2 as YSLEER. The germline V and J ends were trimmed by 1 base and 0 bases, with 13 bases remaining between them. CDR3 loop: CASSQAWSGSSGANVLTF. CDR3 DNA: TGCGCCAGCAGCCAAGCGTGGTCGGGAAGCTCTGGGGCCAACGTCCTGACTTTC.

The chain carries TRBV5-4 and TRBJ2-1; 8 nucleotides align to TRBD1. Germline V gene data show CDR1 as SGHNT and CDR2 as YYREEE (reference sequence). V lost 4 bases, J lost 3 bases, and 6 bases stayed unmatched. The CDR3 consists of 15 residues. In DNA, the CDR3 is TGTGCCAGCAGCCCTCAGGGGGCCTACTACAATGAGCAGTTCTTC. Protein sequence: CASSPQGAYYNEQFF. Full variable domain (outside the CDR3, taken from reference TRBV5-4 and TRBJ2-1): ETGVTQSPTHLIKTRGQQVTLRCSSQSGHNTVSWYQQALGQGPQFIFQYYREEENGRGNFPPRFSGLQFPNYSSELNVNALELDDSALYLCASSPQGAYYNEQFFGPGTRLTVL.

This chain connects TRBV2 to TRBJ2-7; tentatively, D is TRBD2 (5 bases). This CDR3 has 12 amino acids. Germline assignment: CDR1 SNHLY and CDR2 FYNNEI. V lost 10 bases to trimming and J lost 5 bases, with 15 bases between them. In DNA, the CDR3 is TGTGCCATCGGTAGAGGGAAGGACGAGCAGTACTTC. Encoded protein: CAIGRGKDEQYF.

The J gene is TRBJ1-2, the V gene TRBV9; maybe TRBD1 (5 bases). The CDR3 contains 13 residues. V was clipped by 0 bases and J by 8 bases, with 11 bases between them. Germline loops: CDR1 SGDLS, CDR2 YYNGEE. CDR3 residues: CASSVAPQDGYTF. CDR3 DNA: TGTGCCAGCAGCGTAGCCCCACAGGACGGCTACACCTTC.

This clone appeared a few times. The CDR3 nucleotides read TGTGCCAGCAGCTTAGACAGGGCAGATACGCAGTATTTT. Translated: CASSLDRADTQYF. This chain connects TRBV7-2 to TRBJ2-3, with a possible D match to TRBD1 (6 bases). The CDR3 totals 13 residues. CDR1 is SGHTA, CDR2 FQGNSA, per germline. V was pared by 1 base and J by 4 bases, with 6 bases between.

This clone was counted between two and nine times. The chain recombines TRBV5-4 with TRBJ2-7; tentatively, D is TRBD1 (6 bases). The CDR3 consists of 13 residues. The V and J ends lost 2 bases and 2 bases respectively, with 8 bases between them. CDR1 SGHNT and CDR2 YYREEE come from the germline V gene (reference sequence). The DNA for the CDR3 is TGTGCCAGCAGCTTACGACAGGCCTACGAGCAGTACTTC. Encoded protein: CASSLRQAYEQYF.

This clone was counted a few times. The chain carries TRBV6-1 and TRBJ2-3; 9 bases line up with TRBD2. J gave up 11 bases and V 0 bases, and 9 bases lay outside the gene matches. The CDR3 is 15 residues long. The germline gives CDR1 MNHNS, CDR2 SASEGT. CDR3 sequence (DNA): TGTGCCAGCAGTGAAGCTCCTAGCGGGGTCTGGGAGCAGTATTTT. Protein sequence: CASSEAPSGVWEQYF.

The chain links TRBV10-3 to TRBJ2-2, with 9 bases lining up with TRBD1. V gave up 8 bases and J gave up 1 base; unmatched junction bases: 8. Germline V gene data show CDR1 as ENHRY and CDR2 as SYGVKD. The CDR3 is made up of 16 amino acids. The CDR3 sequence: CAIGPSDRGNTGELFF. CDR3 coding DNA: TGTGCCATCGGTCCCTCGGACAGGGGGAACACCGGGGAGCTGTTTTTT.

The chain uses TRBV4-1 and TRBJ2-1; 9 nucleotides align to TRBD2. Germline-derived CDR1 and CDR2 are MGHRA and YSYEKL. The trim removed 3 bases at V and 7 bases at J, leaving 13 bases unmatched. The CDR3 totals 17 residues. In DNA form, the CDR3 reads TGCGCCAGCAGCCAGGGTTCGGGACTAGCTATGCTGAATGAGCAGTTCTTC. Translation: CASSQGSGLAMLNEQFF.

The table lists this clone with a few counts. The chain joins TRBV6-5 to TRBJ2-6; D might be TRBD2 (6 bases). Trimming took 5 bases from V and 0 from J, leaving 8 bases between them. Germline CDR1 reads MNHEY; CDR2 reads SVGAGI. The CDR3 covers 15 residues. The CDR3 DNA follows: TGTGCCAGCAGTGTGGGGGGCTCTGGGGCCAACGTCCTGACTTTC. It yields the protein CASSVGGSGANVLTF.

This chain joins TRBV4-1 and TRBJ2-3, with 9 bases identical to TRBD2. The CDR3 loop spans 17 amino acids. V shed 0 bases, J shed 3 bases, and the junction held 7 bases outside the gene matches. Germline loops: CDR1 MGHRA, CDR2 YSYEKL. CDR3 sequence: CASSQDGSGGSTDTQYF. The CDR3 DNA is TGCGCCAGCAGCCAAGATGGTAGCGGGGGTTCAACAGATACGCAGTATTTT.

V usage is TRBV5-1 and J usage is TRBJ2-2; D might be TRBD1 (5 bases). V lost 0 bases and J 5 bases, leaving 5 bases between the germline ends. Per germline, CDR1 SGHRS and CDR2 YFSETQ. CDR3 length equals 13 residues. CDR3 sequence (DNA): TGCGCCAGCAGCTTGGAGGGGACCGGGGAGCTGTTTTTT. It yields the protein CASSLEGTGELFF.

This clone has just a few counts. The V and J genes are TRBV5-1 and TRBJ2-3; D may be TRBD1 (6 bases). Trimming left V 0 bases short and J 1 base short, with 21 bases between. CDR1 and CDR2 (germline): SGHRS, YFSETQ. This CDR3 region has 19 residues. CDR3 region: CASSLGAPPTGWGTDTQYF. As DNA, the CDR3 is TGCGCCAGCAGCTTGGGGGCCCCCCCGACAGGTTGGGGCACAGATACGCAGTATTTT. Filled out from reference TRBV5-1 and TRBJ2-3, the complete variable domain reads KAGVTQTPRYLIKTRGQQVTLSCSPISGHRSVSWYQQTPGQGLQFLFEYFSETQRNKGNFPGRFSGRQFSNSRSEMNVSTLELGDSALYLCASSLGAPPTGWGTDTQYFGPGTRLTVL.

This rearrangement joins TRBV2 to TRBJ2-6; TRBD1 might be the D (5 bases). Looked up from germline, CDR1 is SNHLY and CDR2 is FYNNEI. CDR3 length: 18 residues. Trimming left V 8 bases short and J 0 bases short, with 20 bases between. CDR3 amino acids: CASLRAASLNSGANVLTF. In DNA form, the CDR3 reads TGTGCCAGCCTCAGGGCCGCATCCTTGAACTCTGGGGCCAACGTCCTGACTTTC.

The sample holds a few counts of this clone. V is TRBV5-1 and J is TRBJ1-2; D might be TRBD1 (6 bases). Germline V gene data show CDR1 as SGHRS and CDR2 as YFSETQ. Trimming took 2 bases from V and 8 from J, leaving 13 bases between them. The CDR3 extends over 13 amino acids. The CDR3 nucleotides read TGCGCCAGCAGCTTCGAGGGGGACGGCGGCTACACCTTC. Its translation is CASSFEGDGGYTF.

This clone appeared a few times. This chain joins TRBV2 and TRBJ1-5; D remains unclear. This CDR3 is built from 14 residues. V lost 3 bases to trimming and J lost 5 bases, with 11 bases between them. The germline gives CDR1 SNHLY, CDR2 FYNNEI. The CDR3 spells CASSELNEDQPQHF. Here the CDR3 DNA reads TGTGCCAGCAGTGAGTTGAATGAGGATCAGCCCCAGCATTTT. Filled out from reference TRBV2 and TRBJ1-5, the complete variable domain reads EPEVTQTPSHQVTQMGQEVILRCVPISNHLYFYWYRQILGQKVEFLVSFYNNEISEKSEIFDDQFSVERPDGSNFTLKIRSTKLEDSAMYFCASSELNEDQPQHFGDGTRLSIL.

This clone was observed a handful of times. The rearrangement joins TRBV30 to TRBJ1-6, with D uncertain. This CDR3 spans 15 amino acids. V lost 3 bases and J 9 bases, leaving 18 bases between the germline ends. From germline, CDR1 is GTSNPN and CDR2 SVGIG (reference sequence). In DNA, the CDR3 is TGTGCCTGGAGGGCCGCTAGGTGGGAGAGTTCACCCCTCCACTTT. Its protein product is CAWRAARWESSPLHF.